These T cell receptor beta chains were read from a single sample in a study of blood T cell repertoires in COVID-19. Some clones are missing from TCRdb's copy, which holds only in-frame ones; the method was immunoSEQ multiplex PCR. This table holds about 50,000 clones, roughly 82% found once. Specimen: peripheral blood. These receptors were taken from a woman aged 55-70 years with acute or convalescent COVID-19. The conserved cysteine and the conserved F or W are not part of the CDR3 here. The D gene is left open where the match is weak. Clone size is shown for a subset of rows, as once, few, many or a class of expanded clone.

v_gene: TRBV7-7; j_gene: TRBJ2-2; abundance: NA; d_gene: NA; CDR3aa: ASSPTGLNTGELF
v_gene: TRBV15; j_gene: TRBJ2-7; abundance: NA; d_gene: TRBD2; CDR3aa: ATSSRLAGGHNSYEQY
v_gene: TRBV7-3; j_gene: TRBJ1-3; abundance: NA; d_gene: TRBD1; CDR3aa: ASSLRLWDSESSGNTIY
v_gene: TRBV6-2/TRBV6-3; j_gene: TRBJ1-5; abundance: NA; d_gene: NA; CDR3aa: ASSSGSLGQPQH
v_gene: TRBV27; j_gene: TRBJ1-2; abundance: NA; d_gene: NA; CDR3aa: ASSPGGRAGYYGYT
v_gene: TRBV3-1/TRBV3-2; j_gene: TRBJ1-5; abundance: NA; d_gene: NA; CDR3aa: ASSQVGGMVQH
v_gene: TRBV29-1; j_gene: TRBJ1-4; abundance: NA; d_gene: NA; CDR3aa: SVGSGWDEKLF
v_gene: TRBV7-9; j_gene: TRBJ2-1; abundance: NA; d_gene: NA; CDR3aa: ASSLAGANEQF
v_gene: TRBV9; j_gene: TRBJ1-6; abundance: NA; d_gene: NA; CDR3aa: ASSQHYNSPLH
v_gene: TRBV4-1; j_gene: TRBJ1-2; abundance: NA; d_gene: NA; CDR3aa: ASSPELVRGYGYT
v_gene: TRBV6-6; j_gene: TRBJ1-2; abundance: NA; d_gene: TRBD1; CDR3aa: ASSSTGEYGYT
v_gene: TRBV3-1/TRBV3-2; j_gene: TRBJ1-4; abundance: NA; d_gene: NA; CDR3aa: ASSLRGADEKLF
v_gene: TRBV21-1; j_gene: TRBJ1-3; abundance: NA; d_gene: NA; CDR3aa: ASSKARQGKNTIY
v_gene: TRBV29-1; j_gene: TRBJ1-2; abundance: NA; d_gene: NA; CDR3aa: SSTPGYT
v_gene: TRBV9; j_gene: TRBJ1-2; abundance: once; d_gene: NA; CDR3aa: ASSRTEYDGYT
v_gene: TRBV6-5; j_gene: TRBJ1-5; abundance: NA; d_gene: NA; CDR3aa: ASSSGAWGNQPQH
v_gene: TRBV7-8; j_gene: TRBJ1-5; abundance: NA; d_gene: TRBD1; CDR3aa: ASSLRGTGRSNQPQH
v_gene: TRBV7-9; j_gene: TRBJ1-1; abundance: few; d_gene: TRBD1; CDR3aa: ASSLGQGSTEAF
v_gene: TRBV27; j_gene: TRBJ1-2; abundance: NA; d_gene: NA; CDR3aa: ASSLHGYGYT
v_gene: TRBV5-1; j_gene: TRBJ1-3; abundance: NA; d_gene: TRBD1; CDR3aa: ASSLGTGGSGNTIY
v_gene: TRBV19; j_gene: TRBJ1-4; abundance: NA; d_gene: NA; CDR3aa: ASSIWELNEKLF
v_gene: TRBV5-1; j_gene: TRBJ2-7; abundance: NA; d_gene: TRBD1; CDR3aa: ASRSPGQGNNEQY
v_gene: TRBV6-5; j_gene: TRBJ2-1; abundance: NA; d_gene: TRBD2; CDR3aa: AAWASGYNEQF
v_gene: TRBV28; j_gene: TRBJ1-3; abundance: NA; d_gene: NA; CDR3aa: ASSLSVRGNTIY
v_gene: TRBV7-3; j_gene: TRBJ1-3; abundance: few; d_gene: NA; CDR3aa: ASGHTISGNTIY
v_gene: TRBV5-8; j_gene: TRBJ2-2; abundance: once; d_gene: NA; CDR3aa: ASSSGGLAVNTGELF
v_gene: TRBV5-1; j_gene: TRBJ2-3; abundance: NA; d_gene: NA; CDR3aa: ASSHMSAESTDTQY
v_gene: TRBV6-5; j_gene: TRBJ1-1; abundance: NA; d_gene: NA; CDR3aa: ASSSPGANTEAF
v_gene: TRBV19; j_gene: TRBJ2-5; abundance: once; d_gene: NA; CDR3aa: ASSPNRGETQY
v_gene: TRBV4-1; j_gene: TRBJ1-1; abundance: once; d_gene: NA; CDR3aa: ASSLIYTDKNTEAF
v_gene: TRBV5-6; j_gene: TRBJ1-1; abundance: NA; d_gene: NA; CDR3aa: ASSRSTGSAF
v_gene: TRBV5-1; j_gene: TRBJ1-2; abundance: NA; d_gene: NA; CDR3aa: ASSPGQTINYGYT
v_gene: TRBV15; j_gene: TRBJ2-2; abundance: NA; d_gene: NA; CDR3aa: ATSREQLAGELF
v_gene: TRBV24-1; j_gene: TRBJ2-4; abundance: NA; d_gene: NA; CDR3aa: ATHPLS
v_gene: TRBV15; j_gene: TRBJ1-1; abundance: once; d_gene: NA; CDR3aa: ATSSRSGGLEAF
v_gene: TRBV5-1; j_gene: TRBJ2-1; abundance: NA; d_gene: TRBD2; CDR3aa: ASSSGLAGYNEQF
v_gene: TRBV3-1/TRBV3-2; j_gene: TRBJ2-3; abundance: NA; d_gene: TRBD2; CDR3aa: ASSQDGGGRAGEQNTQY
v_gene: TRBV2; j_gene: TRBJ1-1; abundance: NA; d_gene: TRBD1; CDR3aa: ASGRGRSTEAF
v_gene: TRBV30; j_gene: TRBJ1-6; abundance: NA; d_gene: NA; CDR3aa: AWSVPRGGATNSPLH
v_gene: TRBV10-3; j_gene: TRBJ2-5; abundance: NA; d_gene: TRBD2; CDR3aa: AISEQDLGTSGGAPY
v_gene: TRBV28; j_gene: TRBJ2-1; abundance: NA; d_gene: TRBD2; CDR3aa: ASRMDYGGLKGEQF
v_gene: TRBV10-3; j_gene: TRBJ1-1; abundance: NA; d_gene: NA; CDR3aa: AIKPGVSSTEAF
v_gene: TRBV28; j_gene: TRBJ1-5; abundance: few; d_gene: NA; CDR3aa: ASTSRNQPQH
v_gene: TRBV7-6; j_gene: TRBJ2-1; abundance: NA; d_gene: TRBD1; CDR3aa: ASSAQASGQGWNEQF
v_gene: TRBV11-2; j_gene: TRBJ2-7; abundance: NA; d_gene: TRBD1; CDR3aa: ASSWGTAKMGEQY
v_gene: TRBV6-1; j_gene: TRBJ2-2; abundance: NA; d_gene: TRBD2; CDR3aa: ASSARSGGNTGELF
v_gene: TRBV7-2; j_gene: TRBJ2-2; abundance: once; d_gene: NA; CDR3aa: ASSPPLGELF
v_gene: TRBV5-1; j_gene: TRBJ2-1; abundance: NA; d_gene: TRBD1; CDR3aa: ASSLWGTGELYEQF
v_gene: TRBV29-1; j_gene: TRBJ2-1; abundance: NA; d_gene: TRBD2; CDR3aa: SVELAGLGYNEQF
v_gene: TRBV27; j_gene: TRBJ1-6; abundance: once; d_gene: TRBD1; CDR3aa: ASSPRTGNSPLH
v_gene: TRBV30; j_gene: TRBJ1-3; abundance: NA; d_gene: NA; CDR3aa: AWVESPATPFDTIY
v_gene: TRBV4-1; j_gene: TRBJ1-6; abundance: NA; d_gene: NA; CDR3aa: ASSQAGSYNSPLH
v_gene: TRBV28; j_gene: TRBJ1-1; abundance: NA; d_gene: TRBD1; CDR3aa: ASTRDSSTSEAF
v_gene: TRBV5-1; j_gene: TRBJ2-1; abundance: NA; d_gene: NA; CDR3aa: ASSPMSGRSYNEQF
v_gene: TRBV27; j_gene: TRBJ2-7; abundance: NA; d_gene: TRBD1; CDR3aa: ASSQTGTYEQY